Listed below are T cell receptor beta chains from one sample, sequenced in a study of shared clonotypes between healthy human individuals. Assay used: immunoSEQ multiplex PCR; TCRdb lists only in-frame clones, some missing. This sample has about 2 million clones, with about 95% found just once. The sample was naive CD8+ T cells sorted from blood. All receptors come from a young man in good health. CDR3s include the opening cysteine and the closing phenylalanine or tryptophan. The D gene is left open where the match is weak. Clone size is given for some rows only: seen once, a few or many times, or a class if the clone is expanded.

TGTGCCAGCAGTGTGGGCCCACGAAGCTCCTACGAGCAGTACTTC	CASSVGPRSSYEQYF	15	TRBV2	TRBJ2-7	NA	NA
TGCAGCACCTCCCCGGGACTAGGGGTCGAGCAGTACTTC	CSTSPGLGVEQYF	13	TRBV29-1	TRBJ2-7	NA	TRBD2
TGTGCCAGCAGCCCTACTAGCGGGGGAGGCACGCAGTATTTT	CASSPTSGGGTQYF	14	TRBV5-4	TRBJ2-3	NA	TRBD2
TGTGCCAGCAGCTTAGGGCCGGGGCCCCTTAATGAGCAGTTCTTC	CASSLGPGPLNEQFF	15	TRBV11-2	TRBJ2-1	NA	NA
TGTGCCAGTAGCCCCTTAGGACTAGCGGAGATAACGAACACCGGGGAGCTGTTTTTT	CASSPLGLAEITNTGELFF	19	TRBV19	TRBJ2-2	NA	TRBD2
TGTGCCAGCAGTGGTGCAGTGAACACTGAAGCTTTCTTT	CASSGAVNTEAFF	13	TRBV2	TRBJ1-1	NA	NA
TGTGCCAGTAGTCTAACGGGACAGTGGCTTGGCTACACCTTC	CASSLTGQWLGYTF	14	TRBV19	TRBJ1-2	NA	TRBD1
TGCGCCAGCAGCCATCCAGGGGGTAGCAATCAGCCCCAGCATTTT	CASSHPGGSNQPQHF	15	TRBV4-1	TRBJ1-5	few	TRBD1
TGTGCCAGCAGCTTAGGGGGATTAGCTACGCAGTATTTT	CASSLGGLATQYF	13	TRBV7-6	TRBJ2-3	once	NA
TGTGCCAGCAGCTCCCTGGCCCCTAGCACAGATACGCAGTATTTT	CASSSLAPSTDTQYF	15	TRBV7-2	TRBJ2-3	NA	NA
TGTGCCAGCTCACCGGTTGGTGGGGGGGCCCTCGCTCTCTCAATCCGCGAGCAGTACTTC	CASSPVGGGALALSIREQYF	20	TRBV18	TRBJ2-7	NA	NA
TGTGCCTGGTCGTCCGGGACAGGGGGCCGTGGCTACACCTTC	CAWSSGTGGRGYTF	14	TRBV30	TRBJ1-2	NA	TRBD1
TGCGCCAGCAGTGAATGGCCGACCTCGGAGCAGTACTTC	CASSEWPTSEQYF	13	TRBV10-1	TRBJ2-7	once	NA
TGTGCCAGCAGTGGGACAGGGGGGTTCTACGAGCAGTACTTC	CASSGTGGFYEQYF	14	TRBV27	TRBJ2-7	NA	TRBD1
TGTGCCAGCAGCTTTAGGGGGGGACAGCCAAACACCCTCCACTTT	CASSFRGGQPNTLHF	15	TRBV7-9	TRBJ1-6	NA	TRBD1
TGTGCCAGTAGTATATATCCGAATTCACCCCTCCACTTT	CASSIYPNSPLHF	13	TRBV19	TRBJ1-6	NA	NA
TGTGCCAGCAGTTCGGGACTCCACTCCTACGAGCAGTACTTC	CASSSGLHSYEQYF	14	TRBV27	TRBJ2-7	NA	NA
TGTGCCAGTAGTATAGGGGGGGACGCACAGCCCCAGCATTTT	CASSIGGDAQPQHF	14	TRBV19	TRBJ1-5	NA	NA
TGTGCCAGCAGTAAAAACAGGGGGGATCAGCCCCAGCATTTT	CASSKNRGDQPQHF	14	TRBV6-5	TRBJ1-5	NA	TRBD1
TGTGCCAGCAGTGAACCTAGCTACGAGACCCAGTACTTC	CASSEPSYETQYF	13	TRBV6-1	TRBJ2-5	NA	NA
TGTGCCAGCAGCCGGGGACCGCTCGGGGGGGAGCTGTTTTTT	CASSRGPLGGELFF	14	TRBV5-4	TRBJ2-2	NA	NA
TGTGCCATCAGTGACCCTGGACTGTCCCAAGAGACCCAGTACTTC	CAISDPGLSQETQYF	15	TRBV10-3	TRBJ2-5	NA	NA
TGTGCCAGCAGTTTGGCTAGCGGGGGCTACGAGCAGTACTTC	CASSLASGGYEQYF	14	TRBV28	TRBJ2-7	NA	TRBD2
TGTGCCAGCAGTTCCCGGGACAGGGAAAATCAGCCCCAGCATTTT	CASSSRDRENQPQHF	15	TRBV28	TRBJ1-5	NA	TRBD1
TGTGCCAGCAGTGAAGGGTGGGGGGGAAACACCATATATTTT	CASSEGWGGNTIYF	14	TRBV2	TRBJ1-3	NA	NA
TGTGCCATCAGTGGGACTGAATCAGCGGGAGGGCCCCGCCAAGAGACCCAGTACTTC	CAISGTESAGGPRQETQYF	19	TRBV10-3	TRBJ2-5	NA	TRBD2
TGTGCCAGTAGTTTAACCGGACTCTCCTACGAGCAGTACTTC	CASSLTGLSYEQYF	14	TRBV19	TRBJ2-7	NA	NA
TGTGCCAGCAGAACGGACAGGGTTGGAGAAGGGACCCAGTACTTC	CASRTDRVGEGTQYF	15	TRBV2	TRBJ2-5	NA	TRBD1
TGTGCCAGTAGAGAGGACAGGGAGAAAGGGGCAACTAATGAAAAACTGTTTTTT	CASREDREKGATNEKLFF	18	TRBV19	TRBJ1-4	NA	TRBD1
TGTGCCACCAGCAGGGTTCAGGGCAGAGAGACCCAGTACTTC	CATSRVQGRETQYF	14	TRBV15	TRBJ2-5	NA	NA
TGTGCCAGCACGGGACAGGGGGCGCTTGGCTACACCTTC	CASTGQGALGYTF	13	TRBV6-5	TRBJ1-2	few	TRBD1
TGCGCCAGCAGCCAAGAGGGAGAAAAACTGTTTTTT	CASSQEGEKLFF	12	TRBV4-3	TRBJ1-4	NA	NA
TGTGCCAGCAGTTTCATGAGCCCCGGGGAGCTGTTTTTT	CASSFMSPGELFF	13	TRBV28	TRBJ2-2	NA	NA
TGTGCCAGCAGTGAATATGTACGGGAAGAGACCCAGTACTTC	CASSEYVREETQYF	14	TRBV25-1	TRBJ2-5	NA	NA
TGCGCCAGCAGCTTGGCCGGCCCGCCTTCGTACCAAGAGACCCAGTACTTC	CASSLAGPPSYQETQYF	17	TRBV5-1	TRBJ2-5	NA	NA
TGTGCCACCAGCAGAGATAGGCGGGCCTACGAGCAGTACTTC	CATSRDRRAYEQYF	14	TRBV15	TRBJ2-7	once	NA
TGTGCCAGCAGCGACAGGGTTTCCTACGAGCAGTACTTC	CASSDRVSYEQYF	13	TRBV13	TRBJ2-7	NA	TRBD1
TGTGCCAGCAGCGGGATACTAGGGGGTGATGAGCAGTTCTTC	CASSGILGGDEQFF	14	TRBV9	TRBJ2-1	NA	NA
TGTGCCAGCAGTGAAGCGCCTCTGTTGGATACGCAGTATTTT	CASSEAPLLDTQYF	14	TRBV6-1	TRBJ2-3	NA	NA
TGTGCCAGCAGCTTGGGGACCGTCCGCCCTATCACCGGGGAGCTGTTTTTT	CASSLGTVRPITGELFF	17	TRBV5-6	TRBJ2-2	NA	NA
TGTGCCAGCAGCCCACCCAGGGGCCTTATCCATTCTGGGGCCAACGTCCTGACTTTC	CASSPPRGLIHSGANVLTF	19	TRBV7-9	TRBJ2-6	NA	NA
TGTGCCAGCAGCGTAGATGAGACCCCCGGGGAGCAGTACTTC	CASSVDETPGEQYF	14	TRBV9	TRBJ2-7	once	NA
TGTGCCAGCAGTCCAGGTGGTACCAATCAGCCCCAGCATTTT	CASSPGGTNQPQHF	14	TRBV27	TRBJ1-5	NA	NA
TGTGCCAGCAGCCAAGACGGGATAGATACGCAGTATTTT	CASSQDGIDTQYF	13	TRBV14	TRBJ2-3	NA	NA
TGTGCCAGCAGCTTGGCCTGGGGGGCGGGAGTAACGGATACGCAGTATTTT	CASSLAWGAGVTDTQYF	17	TRBV5-4	TRBJ2-3	NA	NA
TGCGCCAGCAGCCGGCTCACCGGGACCAATTCACCCCTCCACTTT	CASSRLTGTNSPLHF	15	TRBV4-3	TRBJ1-6	once	NA